The entry that follows covers one TCR beta chain sequence. Its specificity is not known. These data belong to a study of OX40 agonist ivuxolimab in advanced cancers. For the study at large: Ivuxolimab, which patients received intravenously every 2 weeks, was dosed at 0.01 to 10 mg/kg.

Trimming took off 6 bases at V and 0 bases at J, with 15 bases between the two ends. CDR3 length: 16 amino acids. The V gene's germline CDR1 is MDHEN and CDR2 SYDVKM. Measured with immunoSEQ multiplex PCR; TCRdb has only the in-frame clones, and not every one. The sample consists of some 110,000 clones, around 93% of them appearing once. Findings and limits, study-wide: CD8+ T cells were the subset that, on average, had more expanded clones than CD4+. With doses of 0.1-3.0 mg/kg, partial responders showed among the lowest clonal expansion. Some of the nonresponding patients also showed low levels of normalized T-cell clonal expansion.

V usage is TRBV28 and J usage is TRBJ1-5; D call uncertain. The source of this sequence is an adult with an advanced solid tumor such as melanoma, head and neck, liver or kidney cancer. The specimen was CD4+ or CD8+ T cells sorted from blood, collected in a trial of the OX40 agonist ivuxolimab. CDR3 sequence: CASRIAPGYSNQPQHF. CDR3 in DNA: TGTGCCAGCAGAATAGCGCCGGGCTATAGCAATCAGCCCCAGCATTTT.